This T cell receptor beta chain was sequenced for a study of shared clonotypes between healthy human individuals. Terminally differentiated effector memory CD45RA+ cells were excluded by CCR7 positive selection of CD45RO-negative cells. With respect to this clone: As yet, its antigen is unknown.

The germline CDR1 and CDR2 sequences are SGHDN and FVKESK. Trimming removed 0 bases at V and 3 bases at J, with 12 bases between. CDR3 length: 15 amino acids. Notes on the study in general: Researchers sampled only blood; tissue repertoires likely differ. Naive subsets generally exceeded memory subsets in estimated richness. The authors expected sequencing depth to affect clonotype sharing among donors.

Method: immunoSEQ multiplex PCR; TCRdb's copy keeps in-frame clones and lacks some. Among around 640,000 clones listed, 95% to 96% were seen once. The rearrangement joins TRBV14 to TRBJ2-7; D unclear. The sequencing input was naive CD8+ T cells sorted from blood. This receptor was taken from a woman younger than 45 in good health. The CDR3 nucleotides read TGTGCCAGCAGCCAAGATAACGGATACCTCTACGAGCAGTACTTC. It encodes CASSQDNGYLYEQYF.